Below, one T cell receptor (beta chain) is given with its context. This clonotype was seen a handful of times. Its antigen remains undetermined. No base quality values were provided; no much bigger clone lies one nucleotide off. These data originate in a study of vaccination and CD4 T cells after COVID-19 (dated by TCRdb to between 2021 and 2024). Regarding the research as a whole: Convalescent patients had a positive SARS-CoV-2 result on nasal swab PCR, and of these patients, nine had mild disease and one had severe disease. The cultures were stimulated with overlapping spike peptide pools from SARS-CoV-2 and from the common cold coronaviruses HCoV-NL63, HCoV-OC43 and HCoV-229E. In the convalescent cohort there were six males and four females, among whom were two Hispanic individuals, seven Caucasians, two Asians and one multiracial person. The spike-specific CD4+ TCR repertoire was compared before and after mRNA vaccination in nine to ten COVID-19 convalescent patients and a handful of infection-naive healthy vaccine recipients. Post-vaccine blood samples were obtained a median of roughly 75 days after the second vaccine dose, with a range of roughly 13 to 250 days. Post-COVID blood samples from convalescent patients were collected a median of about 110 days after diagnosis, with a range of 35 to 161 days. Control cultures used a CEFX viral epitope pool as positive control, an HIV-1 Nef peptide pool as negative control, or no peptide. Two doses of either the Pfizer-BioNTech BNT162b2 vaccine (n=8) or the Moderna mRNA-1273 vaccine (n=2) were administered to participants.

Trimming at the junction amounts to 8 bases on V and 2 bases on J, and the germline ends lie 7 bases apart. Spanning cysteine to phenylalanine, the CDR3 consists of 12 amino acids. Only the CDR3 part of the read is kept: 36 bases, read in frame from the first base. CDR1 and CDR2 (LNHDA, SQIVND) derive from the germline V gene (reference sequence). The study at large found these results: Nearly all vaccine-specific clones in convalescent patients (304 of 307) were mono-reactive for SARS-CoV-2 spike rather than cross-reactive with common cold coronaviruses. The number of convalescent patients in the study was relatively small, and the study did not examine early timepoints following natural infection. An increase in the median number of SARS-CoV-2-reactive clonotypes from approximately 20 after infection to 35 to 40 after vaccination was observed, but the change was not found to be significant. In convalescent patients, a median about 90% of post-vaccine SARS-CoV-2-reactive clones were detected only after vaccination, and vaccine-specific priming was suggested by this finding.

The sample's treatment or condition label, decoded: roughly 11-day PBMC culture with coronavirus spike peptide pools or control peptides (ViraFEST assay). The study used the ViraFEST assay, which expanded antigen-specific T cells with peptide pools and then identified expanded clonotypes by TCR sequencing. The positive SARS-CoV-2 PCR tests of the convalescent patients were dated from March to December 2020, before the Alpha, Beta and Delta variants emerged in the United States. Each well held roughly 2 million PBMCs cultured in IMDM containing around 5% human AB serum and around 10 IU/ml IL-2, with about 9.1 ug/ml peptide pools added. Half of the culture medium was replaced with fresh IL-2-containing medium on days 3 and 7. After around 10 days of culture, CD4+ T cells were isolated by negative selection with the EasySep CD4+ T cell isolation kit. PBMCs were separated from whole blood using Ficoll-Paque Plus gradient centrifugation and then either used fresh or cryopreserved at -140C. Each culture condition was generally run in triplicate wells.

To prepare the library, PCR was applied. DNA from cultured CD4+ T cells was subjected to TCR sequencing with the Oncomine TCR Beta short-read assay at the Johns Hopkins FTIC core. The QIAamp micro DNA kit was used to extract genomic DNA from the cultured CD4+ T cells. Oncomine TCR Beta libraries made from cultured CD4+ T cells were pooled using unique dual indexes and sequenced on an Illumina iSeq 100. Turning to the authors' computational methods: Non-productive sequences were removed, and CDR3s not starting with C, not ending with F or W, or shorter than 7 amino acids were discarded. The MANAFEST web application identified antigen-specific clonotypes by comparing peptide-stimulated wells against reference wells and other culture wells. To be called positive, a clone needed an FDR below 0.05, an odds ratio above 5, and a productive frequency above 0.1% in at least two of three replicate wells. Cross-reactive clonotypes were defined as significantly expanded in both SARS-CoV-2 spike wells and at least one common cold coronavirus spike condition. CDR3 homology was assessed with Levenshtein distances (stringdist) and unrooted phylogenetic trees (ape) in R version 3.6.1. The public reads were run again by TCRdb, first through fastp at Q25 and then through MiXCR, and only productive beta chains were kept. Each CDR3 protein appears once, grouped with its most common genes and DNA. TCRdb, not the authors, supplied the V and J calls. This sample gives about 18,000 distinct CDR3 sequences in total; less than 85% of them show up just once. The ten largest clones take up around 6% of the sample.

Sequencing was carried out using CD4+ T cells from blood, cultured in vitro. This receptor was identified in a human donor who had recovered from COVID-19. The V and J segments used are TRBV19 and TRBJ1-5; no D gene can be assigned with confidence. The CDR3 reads CASSWGNQPQHF. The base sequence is TGTGCCAGTTCTTGGGGCAATCAGCCCCAGCATTTT.